The TCR beta chain under discussion was sequenced for a study of T-cell reconstitution after alpha-beta-depleted transplantation in children. This clonotype was detected many times. Unique molecular identifiers were built into the TCRbeta library. A single record per CDR3 protein comes from TCRdb applying MiXCR to the PCR reads. The sample carries over 200,000 distinct CDR3 sequences, roughly 10% recorded once. CDR3 size: 16 residues. Germline lookup yields CDR1 MNHEY and CDR2 SVGEGT. V lost 2 bases and J lost 5, with 16 bases in between. The gene calls are TRBV6-2 or TRBV6-3 and TRBJ1-5; D is unclear. This TCR was sampled from a human donor who donated a stem cell graft to a child with acute lymphoblastic leukemia. The sample was PBMCs from the stem cell graft donor, taken from the stem cell graft. The CDR3 spells CASSYKRQKRDQPQHF. Written as DNA, the CDR3 is TGTGCCAGCAGTTACAAAAGGCAGAAGAGGGATCAGCCCCAGCATTTT.